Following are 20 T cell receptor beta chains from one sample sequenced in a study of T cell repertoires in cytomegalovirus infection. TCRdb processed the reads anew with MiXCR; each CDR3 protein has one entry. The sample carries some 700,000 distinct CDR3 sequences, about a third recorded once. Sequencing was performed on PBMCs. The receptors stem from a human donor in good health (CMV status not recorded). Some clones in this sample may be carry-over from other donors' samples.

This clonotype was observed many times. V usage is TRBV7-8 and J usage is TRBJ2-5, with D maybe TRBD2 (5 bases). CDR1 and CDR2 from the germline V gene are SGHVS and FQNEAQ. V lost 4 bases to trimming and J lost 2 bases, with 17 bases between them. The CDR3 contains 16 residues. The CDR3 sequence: CASSYRGEPIQETQYF. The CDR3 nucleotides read TGTGCCAGCAGCTACCGTGGGGAGCCCATACAAGAGACCCAGTACTTC.

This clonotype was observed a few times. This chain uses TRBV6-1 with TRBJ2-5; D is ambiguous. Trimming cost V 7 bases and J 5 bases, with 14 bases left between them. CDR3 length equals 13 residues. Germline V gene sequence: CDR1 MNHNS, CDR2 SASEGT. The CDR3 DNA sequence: TGTGCCAGCACATCCGGGCTCGTGGAGACCCAGTACTTC. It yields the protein CASTSGLVETQYF.

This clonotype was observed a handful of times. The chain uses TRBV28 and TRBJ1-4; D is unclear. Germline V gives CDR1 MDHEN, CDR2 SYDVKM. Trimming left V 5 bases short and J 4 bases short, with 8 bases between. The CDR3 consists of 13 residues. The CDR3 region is CASSLANNEKLFF. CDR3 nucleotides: TGTGCCAGCAGTCTCGCCAATAATGAAAAACTGTTTTTT.

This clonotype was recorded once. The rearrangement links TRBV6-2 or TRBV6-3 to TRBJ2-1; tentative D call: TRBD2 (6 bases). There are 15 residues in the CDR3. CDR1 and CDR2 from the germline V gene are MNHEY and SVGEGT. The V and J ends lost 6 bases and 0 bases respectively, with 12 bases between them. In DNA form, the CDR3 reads TGTGCCAGCAGACTGCGGGGCAGCTCCTACAATGAGCAGTTCTTC. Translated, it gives CASRLRGSSYNEQFF.

CDR3 sequence reads: CASSLWTGREQYF. DNA for the CDR3: TGTGCCAGCAGCTTATGGACAGGGAGGGAGCAGTACTTC. This chain links TRBV7-9 with TRBJ2-7; 8 bases are a match to TRBD1. From germline, CDR1 is SEHNR and CDR2 FQNEAQ (reference sequence). CDR3 length: 13 amino acids. With V trimmed by 2 bases and J by 7 bases, 4 bases remained unmatched.

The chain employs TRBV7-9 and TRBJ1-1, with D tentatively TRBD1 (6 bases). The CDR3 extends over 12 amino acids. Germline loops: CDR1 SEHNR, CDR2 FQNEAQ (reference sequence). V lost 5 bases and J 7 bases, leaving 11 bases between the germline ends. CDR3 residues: CASSPGQLEAFF. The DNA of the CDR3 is TGTGCCAGCAGCCCGGGACAACTTGAAGCTTTCTTT.

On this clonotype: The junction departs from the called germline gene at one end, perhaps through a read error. The CDR3 DNA sequence: TGCTCCAGCAGCCATCGAGAAACCACAGATACGCAGTATTTT. Translating it yields CSSSHRETTDTQYF. This sequence joins TRBV4-1 and TRBJ2-3; D gene ambiguous. The CDR3 contains 14 residues. The germline CDR1 and CDR2 sequences are MGHRA and YSYEKL.

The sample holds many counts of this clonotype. CDR3 coding DNA: TGTGCCAGCAGTCTAGGGATTGGTGGCAATCAGCCCCAGCATTTT. It encodes CASSLGIGGNQPQHF. The genes are TRBV6-1 and TRBJ1-5; no clear D gene. Germline assignment: CDR1 MNHNS and CDR2 SASEGT. Trimming stripped 5 bases from V and 2 bases from J, with 13 bases between. This CDR3 is 15 amino acids long.

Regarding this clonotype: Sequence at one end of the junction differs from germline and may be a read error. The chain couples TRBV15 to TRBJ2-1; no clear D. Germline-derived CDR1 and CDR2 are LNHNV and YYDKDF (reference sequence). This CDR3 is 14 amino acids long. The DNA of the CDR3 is TGTGCCAGCAGCCCCGACTGGATTTCGGATGAGCAGTTCTTC. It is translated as CASSPDWISDEQFF.

This CDR3 reads CASSLRDRGPADTQYF. The DNA for the CDR3 is TGTGCCAGCAGCCTCCGGGACAGGGGGCCGGCAGATACGCAGTATTTT. The chain recombines TRBV5-5 with TRBJ2-3, with 12 bases lining up with TRBD1. The CDR3 is 16 residues long. V shed 4 bases and J 4 bases; nucleotides not matched to a gene: 7. The germline V gene encodes CDR1 SGHKS and CDR2 YYEKEE (reference sequence).

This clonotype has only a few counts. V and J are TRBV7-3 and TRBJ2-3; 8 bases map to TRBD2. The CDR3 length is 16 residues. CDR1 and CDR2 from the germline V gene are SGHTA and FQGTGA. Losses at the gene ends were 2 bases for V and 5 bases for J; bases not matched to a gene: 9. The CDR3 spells CASSLGWRGAIDTQYF. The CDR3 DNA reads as TGTGCCAGCAGCTTAGGGTGGCGGGGGGCTATAGATACGCAGTATTTT. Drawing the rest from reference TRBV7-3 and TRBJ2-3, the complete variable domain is GAGVSQTPSNKVTEKGKYVELRCDPISGHTALYWYRQSLGQGPEFLIYFQGTGAADDSGLPNDRFFAVRPEGSVSTLKIQRTERGDSAVYLCASSLGWRGAIDTQYFGPGTRLTVL.

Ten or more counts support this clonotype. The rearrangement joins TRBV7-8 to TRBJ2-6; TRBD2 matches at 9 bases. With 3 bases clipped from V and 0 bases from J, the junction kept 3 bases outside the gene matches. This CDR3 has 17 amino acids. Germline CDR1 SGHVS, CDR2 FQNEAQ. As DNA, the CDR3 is TGTGCCAGCAGCTTTGCGGGAGGGCTCTCTGGGGCCAACGTCCTGACTTTC. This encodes CASSFAGGLSGANVLTF.

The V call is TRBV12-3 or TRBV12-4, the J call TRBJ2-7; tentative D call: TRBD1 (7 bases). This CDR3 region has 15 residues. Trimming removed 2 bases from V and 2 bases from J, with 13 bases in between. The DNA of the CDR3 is TGTGCCAGCAGTTTATATCGCAGGGGGGCCTACGAGCAGTACTTC. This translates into CASSLYRRGAYEQYF.

The CDR3 nucleotides read TGTGCCAGCAGCTCGACACGACTTGCAGGCACAGATACGCAGTATTTT. Protein product: CASSSTRLAGTDTQYF. J is TRBJ2-3 and V is TRBV7-6; D is unclear. The CDR3 is made up of 16 amino acids. Germline V gene data show CDR1 as SGHVS and CDR2 as FNYEAQ. V lost 4 bases and J lost 1, with 15 bases in between.

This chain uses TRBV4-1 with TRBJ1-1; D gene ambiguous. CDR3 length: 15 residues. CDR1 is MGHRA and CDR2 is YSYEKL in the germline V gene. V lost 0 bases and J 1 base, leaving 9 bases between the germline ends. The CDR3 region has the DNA TGCGCCAGCAGCCAAGATTTAGGTCAGAACACTGAAGCTTTCTTT. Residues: CASSQDLGQNTEAFF.

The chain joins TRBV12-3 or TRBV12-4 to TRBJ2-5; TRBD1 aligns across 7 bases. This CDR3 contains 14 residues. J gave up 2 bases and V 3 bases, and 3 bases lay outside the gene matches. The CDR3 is CASSFQGQQETQYF. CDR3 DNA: TGTGCCAGCAGTTTCCAGGGACAGCAAGAGACCCAGTACTTC.

CDR3 bases: TGCGCCAGCGGGAACAGGGGCCCGAATACTGAAGCTTTCTTT. Encoded protein: CASGNRGPNTEAFF. V and J are TRBV5-1 and TRBJ1-1; 7 positions agree with TRBD1. V shed 7 bases and J 5 bases; nucleotides not matched to a gene: 11. In germline, CDR1 is SGHRS, CDR2 YFSETQ. CDR3 size: 14 residues.

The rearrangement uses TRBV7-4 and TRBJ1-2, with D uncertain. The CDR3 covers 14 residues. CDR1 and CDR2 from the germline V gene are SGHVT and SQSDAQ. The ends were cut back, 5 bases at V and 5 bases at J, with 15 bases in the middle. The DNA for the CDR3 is TGTGCCAGCAGCCCCGGGTTCGTTCTATATGGCTACACCTTC. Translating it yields CASSPGFVLYGYTF.

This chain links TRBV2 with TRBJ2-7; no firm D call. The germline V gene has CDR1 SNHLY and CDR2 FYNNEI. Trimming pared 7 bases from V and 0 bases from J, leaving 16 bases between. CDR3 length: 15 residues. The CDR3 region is CASKDEFTLSYEQYF. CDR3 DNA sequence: TGTGCCAGCAAGGACGAGTTCACCCTCTCCTACGAGCAGTACTTC.

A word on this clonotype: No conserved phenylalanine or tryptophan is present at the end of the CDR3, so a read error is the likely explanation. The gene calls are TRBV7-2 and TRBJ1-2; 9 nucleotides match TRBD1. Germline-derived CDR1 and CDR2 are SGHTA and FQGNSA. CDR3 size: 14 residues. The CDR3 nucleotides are TGTGCCAGCAGCTTGTACAGGGGGCCCTATTGCTACACCTTA. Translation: CASSLYRGPYCYTL.